This T cell receptor (beta chain) was found in a study of T-cell memory formation after mild COVID-19. Study background: TCR clusters were largely donor specific.

Study-level results: Day 15 to 85 contracting clones showed balanced CD4/CD8; day 15 to 37 expanders favored CD4+.

To note about this clonotype: As yet, its antigen is unknown.

In germline, CDR1 is MNHEY, CDR2 SVGEGT. The CDR3 covers 14 residues. The J segment lost 2 bases and the V segment lost 6 bases, leaving 4 bases of the junction unmatched. The 5'RACE method, run with constant-segment primers, produced TCR alpha and TCR beta cDNA libraries (carrying sample barcodes and UMIs). TCRdb processed the 5' RACE reads anew with MiXCR; each CDR3 protein has one entry. The sample yields approximately 560,000 distinct CDR3 sequences, 17% seen once. This chain links TRBV6-2 or TRBV6-3 with TRBJ1-2; 9 bases align to TRBD1. Sequencing was performed on PBMCs or a T cell subset sorted from them (not recorded which). This clonotype was sampled from an adult woman who had mild COVID-19 (a few samples of this study predate the infection). Cell type and time point are not known. CDR3 nucleotide sequence: TGTGCCAGCAGGGCGGACAGGGGAAACTATGGCTACACCTTC. It encodes CASRADRGNYGYTF.